The rows below give T cell receptor beta chains drawn from one sample of a study of CD8 T cells in ankylosing spondylitis. TCRdb independently ran MiXCR on the 5' RACE reads; one entry per CDR3 protein. The table includes about 500,000 distinct CDR3 sequences, about 5.7% detected once. What was sequenced was blood, either unsorted or a sorted T cell fraction (not recorded which). The receptors were gathered from a male donor with ankylosing spondylitis. CDR3s include the opening cysteine and the closing phenylalanine or tryptophan. Clone size is shown for a subset of rows, as once, few, many or a class of expanded clone.

abundance	len	v_gene	j_gene	CDR3aa
once	16	TRBV4-2	TRBJ1-5	CAMGPGPLLGNQPQHF
few	18	TRBV11-2	TRBJ2-3	CASSSRAGAGGVGYTQYF
many	14	TRBV7-2	TRBJ1-1	CASSSMTYNTEAFF
many	13	TRBV6-5	TRBJ2-7	CASSYPGTNEQYF
many	11	TRBV12-3/TRBV12-4	TRBJ1-1	CASSFFGEAFF
many	15	TRBV7-2	TRBJ2-5	CASSLALGGRETQYF
many	16	TRBV29-1	TRBJ2-7	CSVGRWGQGFSYEQYF
many	12	TRBV20-1	TRBJ1-1	CSASISGPEAFF
-	16	TRBV24-1	TRBJ2-3	CATSAPTGLQADTQYF
-	15	TRBV5-6	TRBJ2-3	CAMGPGATRTDTQYF
many	15	TRBV9	TRBJ1-2	CASSVEGTLVYGYTF
many	14	TRBV4-3	TRBJ2-5	CASSPTGQIETQYF
few	13	TRBV18	TRBJ1-1	CASSQSSNTEAFF
many	14	TRBV4-3	TRBJ2-7	CASSQVGTSREQYF
-	14	TRBV4-1	TRBJ2-1	CASSQGWLAGARFF
many	14	TRBV9	TRBJ1-1	CASSVATGFGGAFF
many	13	TRBV12-3/TRBV12-4	TRBJ2-3	CASILPGGDTQYF
many	15	TRBV29-1	TRBJ2-5	CSYRGLKSAIETQYF
few	14	TRBV2	TRBJ2-3	CASSEEGGTDTQYF
-	15	TRBV28	TRBJ2-2	CASSLLYRSAGELFF
many	11	TRBV20-1	TRBJ1-4	CSARRNEKLFF
few	13	TRBV29-1	TRBJ2-6	CSVVAGGANVLTF
many	11	TRBV20-1	TRBJ2-3	CSAVRTDTQYF
many	16	TRBV4-2	TRBJ1-1	CASSQRRDSMNTEAFF
many	15	TRBV12-3/TRBV12-4	TRBJ2-1	CASRPGTVLYNEQFF
-	14	TRBV2	TRBJ2-3	CASSADRSTDTQYF
few	13	TRBV2	TRBJ1-5	CASIGQHNQPQHF